Listed below are T cell receptor beta chains from one sample, sequenced in a study of low-dose radiotherapy and immunotherapy resistance in tumors. TCRdb re-derived calls from the reads in MiXCR, one entry per CDR3 protein. The sample consists of approximately 70,000 distinct CDR3 sequences, around 32% of them appearing once. Sample: PBMCs, taken before treatment. These receptor sequences come from a female donor with ovarian cancer. The conserved cysteine and the conserved F or W are not part of the CDR3 here. Clone size is shown for a subset of rows, as once, few, many or a class of expanded clone.

cdr3_length: 14
j_call: TRBJ1-3
clone_size: many
v_call: TRBV30
cdr3_aa: AWSVQSGGTRNTIY

cdr3_length: 11
j_call: TRBJ2-2
clone_size: .
v_call: TRBV12-3/TRBV12-4
cdr3_aa: ASSSTVTGELF

cdr3_length: 10
j_call: TRBJ1-1
clone_size: many
v_call: TRBV21-1
cdr3_aa: ASPTTPTEAF

cdr3_length: 13
j_call: TRBJ2-4
clone_size: .
v_call: TRBV7-8
cdr3_aa: ASSPDRSRMVIQY

cdr3_length: 19
j_call: TRBJ2-1
clone_size: .
v_call: TRBV28
cdr3_aa: ASSSWTSGRNGVSSYNEQF

cdr3_length: 12
j_call: TRBJ2-2
clone_size: many
v_call: TRBV19
cdr3_aa: ASSIGRDTGELF

cdr3_length: 11
j_call: TRBJ2-7
clone_size: .
v_call: TRBV19
cdr3_aa: ASSTRGRYEQY

cdr3_length: 12
j_call: TRBJ1-3
clone_size: .
v_call: TRBV30
cdr3_aa: AWSVRGTGNTIY

cdr3_length: 13
j_call: TRBJ1-2
clone_size: .
v_call: TRBV11-2
cdr3_aa: ASSSQGRASYGYT

cdr3_length: 13
j_call: TRBJ1-2
clone_size: .
v_call: TRBV5-3
cdr3_aa: ASSPGTAPNYGYT

cdr3_length: 12
j_call: TRBJ1-2
clone_size: once
v_call: TRBV23-1
cdr3_aa: ASSQSGTNYGYT

cdr3_length: 14
j_call: TRBJ2-3
clone_size: many
v_call: TRBV7-9
cdr3_aa: ASSLGTSVFTDTQY

cdr3_length: 14
j_call: TRBJ2-2
clone_size: few
v_call: TRBV29-1
cdr3_aa: SVGSESGRWTGELF

cdr3_length: 16
j_call: TRBJ2-3
clone_size: few
v_call: TRBV5-1
cdr3_aa: ASSLGQGPVPVTDTQY

cdr3_length: 14
j_call: TRBJ2-2
clone_size: many
v_call: TRBV7-9
cdr3_aa: ASSLRGGDNTGELF

cdr3_length: 13
j_call: TRBJ1-1
clone_size: few
v_call: TRBV25-1
cdr3_aa: ASSDTGTGTREAF

cdr3_length: 13
j_call: TRBJ2-7
clone_size: many
v_call: TRBV3-1
cdr3_aa: ASSEGGTGAYEQY

cdr3_length: 18
j_call: TRBJ1-2
clone_size: .
v_call: TRBV10-3
cdr3_aa: AISESWTDLPRRLGYGYT

cdr3_length: 15
j_call: TRBJ1-5
clone_size: many
v_call: TRBV5-4
cdr3_aa: ASSQDWVRGDNQPQH

cdr3_length: 11
j_call: TRBJ1-5
clone_size: .
v_call: TRBV11-2
cdr3_aa: ASSLTRNQPQH

cdr3_length: 16
j_call: TRBJ2-7
clone_size: many
v_call: TRBV28
cdr3_aa: ASSPHGTSGGARYEQY

cdr3_length: 14
j_call: TRBJ1-6
clone_size: .
v_call: TRBV5-1
cdr3_aa: ASSLESQDRGSPLH

cdr3_length: 11
j_call: TRBJ2-5
clone_size: .
v_call: TRBV28
cdr3_aa: VISFEGWETQY

cdr3_length: 14
j_call: TRBJ2-7
clone_size: many
v_call: TRBV29-1
cdr3_aa: SVVVRRQILLDEQY

cdr3_length: 19
j_call: TRBJ2-1
clone_size: .
v_call: TRBV20-1
cdr3_aa: SALDLTGPMGGLAGNNEQF

cdr3_length: 11
j_call: TRBJ2-1
clone_size: many
v_call: TRBV10-1
cdr3_aa: ASSNSGSNEQF

cdr3_length: 14
j_call: TRBJ2-3
clone_size: many
v_call: TRBV20-1
cdr3_aa: SARGLAGGLTDTQY

cdr3_length: 11
j_call: TRBJ1-2
clone_size: many
v_call: TRBV7-2
cdr3_aa: ASSEDGSYGYT

cdr3_length: 11
j_call: TRBJ2-2
clone_size: many
v_call: TRBV30
cdr3_aa: AWSTGANGELF

cdr3_length: 9
j_call: TRBJ1-1
clone_size: .
v_call: TRBV29-1
cdr3_aa: SVDSTPEAF

cdr3_length: 14
j_call: TRBJ2-3
clone_size: many
v_call: TRBV7-9
cdr3_aa: ASRFRTSGRTDTQY

cdr3_length: 10
j_call: TRBJ2-5
clone_size: many
v_call: TRBV20-1
cdr3_aa: SARMGGETQY

cdr3_length: 13
j_call: TRBJ1-3
clone_size: .
v_call: TRBV20-1
cdr3_aa: SAGGGPSSGNTIY

cdr3_length: 19
j_call: TRBJ2-3
clone_size: .
v_call: TRBV5-4
cdr3_aa: ASSIYLCSVGGGAGSDTQY

cdr3_length: 11
j_call: TRBJ1-1
clone_size: many
v_call: TRBV19
cdr3_aa: ASSMAGGDEAF

cdr3_length: 12
j_call: TRBJ2-7
clone_size: .
v_call: TRBV28
cdr3_aa: ASGTALPPNEQY

cdr3_length: 19
j_call: TRBJ2-1
clone_size: once
v_call: TRBV4-2
cdr3_aa: ASSQAPGQGARRAWDGEQF

cdr3_length: 13
j_call: TRBJ1-5
clone_size: many
v_call: TRBV11-2
cdr3_aa: ASATTGGLNQPQH

cdr3_length: 9
j_call: TRBJ2-5
clone_size: many
v_call: TRBV25-1
cdr3_aa: APPRGETQY

cdr3_length: 13
j_call: TRBJ2-4
clone_size: .
v_call: TRBV28
cdr3_aa: ASSPQAGGKNIQY

cdr3_length: 14
j_call: TRBJ2-2
clone_size: many
v_call: TRBV9
cdr3_aa: ASSVTQTVNTGELF

cdr3_length: 12
j_call: TRBJ1-5
clone_size: .
v_call: TRBV6-6
cdr3_aa: ASSYSLGYQPQH

cdr3_length: 10
j_call: TRBJ2-1
clone_size: .
v_call: TRBV5-1
cdr3_aa: ASRVNLDKAF

cdr3_length: 11
j_call: TRBJ1-1
clone_size: many
v_call: TRBV30
cdr3_aa: AWSVGFGTEAF